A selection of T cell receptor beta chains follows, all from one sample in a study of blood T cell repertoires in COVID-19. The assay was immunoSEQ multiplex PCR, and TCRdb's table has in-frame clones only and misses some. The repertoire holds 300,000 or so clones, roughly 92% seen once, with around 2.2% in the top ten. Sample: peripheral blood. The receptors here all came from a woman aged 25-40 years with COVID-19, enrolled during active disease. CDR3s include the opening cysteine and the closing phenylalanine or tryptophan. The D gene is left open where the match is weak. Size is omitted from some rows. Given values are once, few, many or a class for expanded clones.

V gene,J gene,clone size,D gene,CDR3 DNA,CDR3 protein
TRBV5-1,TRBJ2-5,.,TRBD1,TGCGCCAGCAGCCCCAGACAGGGTAAAGAGACCCAGTACTTC,CASSPRQGKETQYF
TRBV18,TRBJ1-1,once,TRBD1,TGTGCCAGCTCAGCAGGGGGCACGAGCACTGAAGCTTTCTTT,CASSAGGTSTEAFF
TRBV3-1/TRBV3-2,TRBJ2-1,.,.,TGTGCCAGCAGCCTTTTGGGCAGGGGCGAATTTGATGAGCAGTTCTTC,CASSLLGRGEFDEQFF
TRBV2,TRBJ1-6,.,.,TGTGCCAGCAGTGGTCATGGGGGGGTGGCCCTCCACTTT,CASSGHGGVALHF
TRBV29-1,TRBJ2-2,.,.,TGCAGCGCTAGGCCCCTCGGGGCCGGGGAGCTGTTTTTT,CSARPLGAGELFF
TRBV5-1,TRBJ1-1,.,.,TGCGCCAGCAGCTTGGGTCCGGACACTGAAGCTTTCTTT,CASSLGPDTEAFF
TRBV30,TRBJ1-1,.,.,TGTGCCTGGAGTTCAGGGGTGAACACTGAAGCTTTCTTT,CAWSSGVNTEAFF
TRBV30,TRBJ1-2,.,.,TGTGCCTGGAGTGTTCTAGGTGTCAACTATGGCTACACCTTC,CAWSVLGVNYGYTF
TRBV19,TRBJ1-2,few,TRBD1,TGTGCCAGTAGTTCCTCTCCGGGACAGAAACCTAACTATGGCTACACCTTC,CASSSSPGQKPNYGYTF
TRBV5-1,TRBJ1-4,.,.,TGCGCCAGCAGCCCTATGTTGGAGGGTGAAAAACTGTTTTTT,CASSPMLEGEKLFF
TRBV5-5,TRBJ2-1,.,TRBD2,TGTGCCAGCAGCCCGGGGGGGGATGAGCAGTTCTTC,CASSPGGDEQFF
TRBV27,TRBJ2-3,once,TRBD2,TGTGCCAGCAGTTTCTTGTGGACTAGCGGGAGCACAGATACGCAGTATTTT,CASSFLWTSGSTDTQYF
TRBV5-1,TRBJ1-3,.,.,TGCGCCAGCAGCTTAAGAGACAGCAGCTCTGGAAACACCATATATTTT,CASSLRDSSSGNTIYF
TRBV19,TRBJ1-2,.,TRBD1,TGTGCCAGTAGTTGGGGACAGGCCGCGGATGGCTACACCTTC,CASSWGQAADGYTF
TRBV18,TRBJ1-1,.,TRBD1,TGTGCCAGCTCAGCAGGGGGCGTTGAGAACACTGAAGCTTTCTTT,CASSAGGVENTEAFF
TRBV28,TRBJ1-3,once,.,TGTGCCAGCAGTCCACTCGCGACTGGAAACACCATATATTTT,CASSPLATGNTIYF
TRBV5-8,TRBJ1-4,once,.,TGTGCCAGCAGCTTACGGGGAAACGAAAAACTGTTTTTT,CASSLRGNEKLFF
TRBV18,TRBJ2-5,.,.,TGTGCCAGCTCACCGAGCCGCGGGGAAGAGACCCAGTACTTC,CASSPSRGEETQYF
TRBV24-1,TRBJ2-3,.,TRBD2,TGTGCCACCAGTGTCGGAGGACTAGCGGGAAATACAGATACGCAGTATTTT,CATSVGGLAGNTDTQYF
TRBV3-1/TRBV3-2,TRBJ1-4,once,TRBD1,TGTGCCAGCAGCCAAGTACGGGGACAGGCTAATGAAAAACTGTTTTTT,CASSQVRGQANEKLFF
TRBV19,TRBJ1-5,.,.,TGTGCCAGTACCTCAGGGACTGGCAATCAGCCCCAGCATTTT,CASTSGTGNQPQHF
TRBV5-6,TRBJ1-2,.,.,TGTGCCAGCAGCTACTACTACCCCGGGACAAACTATGGCTACACCTTC,CASSYYYPGTNYGYTF
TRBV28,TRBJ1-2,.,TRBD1,TGTGCCAGCAGTTTGGAGGAGGGGGCGCGGGGCTACACCTTC,CASSLEEGARGYTF
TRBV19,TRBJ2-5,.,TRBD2,TGTGCCAGTAGTATCTCCCATAGGACTAGCAACCCCTCGGACCAGTACTTC,CASSISHRTSNPSDQYF
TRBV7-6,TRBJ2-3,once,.,TGTGCCAGCAGCTTAGTCCAGGAACCAGATACGCAGTATTTT,CASSLVQEPDTQYF
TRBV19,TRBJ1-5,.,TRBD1,TGTGCCAGTAATGAAAACAGGGGATACAATCAGCCCCAGCATTTT,CASNENRGYNQPQHF
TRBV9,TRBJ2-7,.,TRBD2,TGTGCCAGCAGCGTAGCGCCGGGAGGGTCCTACGAGCAGTACTTC,CASSVAPGGSYEQYF
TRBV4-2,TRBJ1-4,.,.,TGTGCCAGCAGCCAAGATCTAACCGGGGGAGGAAAACTGTTTTTT,CASSQDLTGGGKLFF
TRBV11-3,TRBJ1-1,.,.,TGTGCCAGCAGCTTAAATCGGGACACTGAAGCTTTCTTT,CASSLNRDTEAFF
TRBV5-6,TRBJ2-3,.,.,TGTGCCAGCAGCTTGGGGTCGGGAACATACACAGATACGCAGTATTTT,CASSLGSGTYTDTQYF
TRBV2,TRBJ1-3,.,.,TGTGCCAGCAGTGAAACGGGGGCTGGAAACACCATATATTTT,CASSETGAGNTIYF
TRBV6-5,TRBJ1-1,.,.,TGTGCCAGCAGTACCACAGGTAGCCTAGGTGAAGCTTTCTTT,CASSTTGSLGEAFF
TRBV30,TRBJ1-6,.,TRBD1,TGTGCCTGGAGTTCACCGGGACAGTCGATAATTCCCCTCCACTTT,CAWSSPGQSIIPLHF
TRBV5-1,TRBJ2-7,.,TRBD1,TGCGCCAGCAGCCGGGACAGGGATCTGTTGTACGAGCAGTACTTC,CASSRDRDLLYEQYF
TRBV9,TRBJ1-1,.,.,TGTGCCAGCAGCGTAGCTGACACCCCGAATACTGAAGCTTTCTTT,CASSVADTPNTEAFF